This is a list of T cell receptor beta chains from one sample in a study of blood T cell repertoires in COVID-19. TCRdb's table, derived via immunoSEQ multiplex PCR, lists solely in-frame clones and lacks some. The table includes about 61,000 clones, 75% to 90% detected once. The sample taken for sequencing was peripheral blood. These receptors were obtained from a human donor in a cohort sampled during active COVID-19. Both conserved end residues are part of each CDR3. Each record gives: CDR3 protein, CDR3 DNA, J gene, D gene, V gene, clone size. A D gene is named only where the DNA matches it firmly. Clone sizes are given selectively: once, few, many, or a class where the clone is expanded.

CASSAAGNTEAFF	TGCGCCAGCAGCGCCGCAGGGAACACTGAAGCTTTCTTT	TRBJ1-1	.	TRBV10-1	.
CASSLTWTGEAFF	TGTGCCAGCAGTTTGACGTGGACAGGTGAAGCTTTCTTT	TRBJ1-1	TRBD1	TRBV27	.
CVSGRGWNTGELFF	TGTGTCTCAGGGCGGGGCTGGAACACCGGGGAGCTGTTTTTT	TRBJ2-2	.	TRBV19	.
CASSTQSFF	TGTGCCAGCAGCACTCAGTCTTTCTTT	TRBJ1-1	.	TRBV21-1	.
CASSAIEASEQYF	TGTGCCAGCAGCGCGATCGAAGCGAGCGAGCAGTACTTC	TRBJ2-7	.	TRBV9	.
CASSHLPQGMGPTDTQYF	TGCGCCAGCAGCCACCTCCCGCAGGGGATGGGTCCCACAGATACGCAGTATTTT	TRBJ2-3	.	TRBV5-1	.
CASSQSLIQYF	TGTGCCAGCAGCCAAAGCCTGATCCAGTACTTC	TRBJ2-5	.	TRBV14	.
CASSLQGTSISDTQYF	TGTGCCAGCAGCTTACAAGGGACTAGCATATCGGATACGCAGTATTTT	TRBJ2-3	TRBD2	TRBV7-2	.
CASSEFPSVNTEAFF	TGTGCCAGCTCTGAGTTCCCCTCGGTAAATACTGAAGCTTTCTTT	TRBJ1-1	.	TRBV18	.
CASSQGYNQPQHF	TGTGCCAGCAGCCAAGGCTACAATCAGCCCCAGCATTTT	TRBJ1-5	.	TRBV4-2	few
CASSYSEGGSYNEQFF	TGTGCCAGCAGTTACTCTGAAGGGGGTTCCTACAATGAGCAGTTCTTC	TRBJ2-1	.	TRBV6-5	.
CASSLPGQTYEQYF	TGCGCCAGCAGTCTTCCGGGACAGACCTACGAGCAGTACTTC	TRBJ2-7	TRBD1	TRBV5-1	.
CASSSVVSYEQYF	TGTGCCAGCTCAAGCGTCGTCTCCTACGAGCAGTACTTC	TRBJ2-7	.	TRBV18	.
CASSLSGWSNQPQHF	TGTGCCAGCAGCTTATCCGGGTGGTCGAATCAGCCCCAGCATTTT	TRBJ1-5	.	TRBV5-5	.
CASGGVYTDTQYF	TGTGCCAGCGGGGGCGTATACACAGATACGCAGTATTTT	TRBJ2-3	.	TRBV2	few
CASSLVFVGELFF	TGCGCCAGCAGCTTGGTATTCGTCGGGGAGCTGTTTTTT	TRBJ2-2	.	TRBV5-1	.
CATTPRSSYNEQFF	TGTGCCACTACCCCTAGAAGCTCCTACAATGAGCAGTTCTTC	TRBJ2-1	.	TRBV6-6	.
CASSPSSGTGYEQYF	TGTGCCAGCTCACCATCATCCGGGACAGGTTACGAGCAGTACTTC	TRBJ2-7	TRBD1	TRBV18	.
CASTSGAVRFF	TGTGCCAGCACCTCAGGGGCAGTTCGGTTCTTC	TRBJ2-1	.	TRBV28	.
CASSIWAGGSGELFF	TGTGCCAGTAGTATATGGGCAGGGGGCTCCGGGGAGCTGTTTTTT	TRBJ2-2	TRBD1	TRBV19	.
CASRPLGQGPETQYF	TGTGCCAGCAGACCCTTGGGACAGGGTCCAGAGACCCAGTACTTC	TRBJ2-5	TRBD1	TRBV11-2	.
CASSLVQGSGYTF	TGCGCCAGCAGCTTGGTACAGGGTAGCGGCTACACCTTC	TRBJ1-2	.	TRBV5-1	.
CAWSYLAGYGYTF	TGTGCCTGGAGTTACCTGGCAGGCTATGGCTACACCTTC	TRBJ1-2	.	TRBV30	.
CASSLFNSGGSLNEQFF	TGTGCCAGCAGCTTATTTAATAGCGGGGGTAGCCTCAATGAGCAGTTCTTC	TRBJ2-1	TRBD2	TRBV7-8	.
CASSYAGRHGELFF	TGTGCCAGCAGTTATGCTGGGCGCCACGGGGAGCTGTTTTTT	TRBJ2-2	.	TRBV3-1/TRBV3-2	few
CASRVQGKNEQYF	TGTGCCAGCAGGGTACAGGGGAAAAACGAGCAGTACTTC	TRBJ2-7	TRBD1	TRBV4-2	.
CASSPGTSGRRDEQFF	TGCGCCAGCAGCCCTGGGACTAGCGGGAGGAGAGATGAGCAGTTCTTC	TRBJ2-1	TRBD2	TRBV10-1	.
CASGPRGVGNIQYF	TGTGCTAGTGGACCCCGGGGGGTTGGGAACATTCAGTACTTC	TRBJ2-4	TRBD2	TRBV12-5	.
CASVLSGNTIYF	TGTGCCAGCGTCCTGTCTGGAAACACCATATATTTT	TRBJ1-3	.	TRBV6-5	.
CATPLAENTGELFF	TGTGCCACCCCCCTAGCGGAGAACACCGGGGAGCTGTTTTTT	TRBJ2-2	TRBD2	TRBV7-9	few
CASSQEPTGHTGELFF	TGTGCCAGCAGCCAAGAGCCGACAGGGCACACCGGGGAGCTGTTTTTT	TRBJ2-2	TRBD1	TRBV3-1/TRBV3-2	once